What follows are 2 T cell receptor beta chains derived from one specimen sequenced in a study of spatial heterogeneity in lung cancer. Study observations and caveats: Mutation tallies in tumors tracked expanded intratumoral alpha and beta TCR counts.

Documented time point: sample taken at primary tumor resection. What these receptors recognize is not known. TCRdb ran MiXCR on the 5' RACE reads and lists one entry per CDR3 protein. The table includes more than 4,000 distinct CDR3 sequences, roughly 28% detected once. Sample: lung tumor tissue, taken at surgery. Receptors originate from a male donor with early-stage non-small cell lung cancer.

Many counts were recorded for this clonotype. V and J are TRBV7-9 and TRBJ1-5; no clear D. The CDR3 sequence is 13 residues long. Germline V CDR1 and CDR2: SEHNR, FQNEAQ (reference sequence). V was cut by 1 base and J by 6 bases, with 7 bases left in between. The CDR3 nucleotides read TGTGCCAGCAGCTTAGGAGTTGGTCAGCCCCAGCATTTT. It yields the protein CASSLGVGQPQHF.

By frequency in the sample, this clonotype is medium-sized. V and J are TRBV28 and TRBJ2-7; D uncertain. CDR1 and CDR2 (germline): MDHEN, SYDVKM. V shed 5 bases and J shed 0 bases, with 11 bases lying between them. This CDR3 is 14 amino acids long. CDR3 sequence (DNA): TGTGCCAGCAGTGAAGGACGGAGCTCCTACGAGCAGTACTTC. It is translated as CASSEGRSSYEQYF.